A single sample gave rise to the 23 T cell receptor beta chains below, sequenced in a study of cytomegalovirus exposure and HLA in healthy donors. The PCR employed 60 Vbeta primers together with 13 Jbeta primers. This table comes from immunoSEQ multiplex PCR, and its TCRdb copy is limited to in-frame clones, with some not included. The top ten hold 1.8% of the sample, which has some 120,000 clones, 70% to 85% seen once. The specimen sequenced was PBMCs. The receptor source for this set is a man aged 18-30 years in good health and CMV-seronegative.

This rearrangement joins TRBV5-1 to TRBJ2-6; tentative D call: TRBD1 (7 bases). The CDR3 is made up of 18 amino acids. Per germline, CDR1 SGHRS and CDR2 YFSETQ. Trimming shortened V by 4 bases and J by 0 bases, and 17 bases separated the two germline ends. For the CDR3, the DNA is TGCGCCAGCAGCGTCCAAGGACAGGACTACTCTGGGGCCAACGTCCTGACTTTC. Its translation: CASSVQGQDYSGANVLTF.

The chain joins TRBV15 to TRBJ1-6; D is uncertain. V gave up 5 bases and J gave up 4 bases, with 18 bases separating them. This CDR3 spans 17 amino acids. Germline V gene data show CDR1 as LNHNV and CDR2 as YYDKDF (reference sequence). CDR3 sequence: CATSPIRSGFYNSPLHF. DNA for the CDR3: TGTGCCACCAGCCCTATCCGGTCAGGTTTTTATAATTCACCCCTCCACTTT. The complete variable domain, with remaining parts taken from reference TRBV15 and TRBJ1-6, reads DAMVIQNPRYQVTQFGKPVTLSCSQTLNHNVMYWYQQKSSQAPKLLFHYYDKDFNNEADTPDNFQSRRPNTSFCFLDIRSPGLGDTAMYLCATSPIRSGFYNSPLHFGNGTRLTVT.

The rearrangement uses TRBV9 and TRBJ2-5; TRBD1 is a possible D gene (6 bases). Trimming removed 0 bases at V and 2 bases at J, with 20 bases between. The CDR3 runs 18 residues. Germline V gives CDR1 SGDLS, CDR2 YYNGEE. The CDR3 is CASSVDPGQGLKQETQYF. The CDR3 DNA follows: TGTGCCAGCAGCGTAGATCCGGGGCAGGGGCTTAAACAAGAGACCCAGTACTTC.

The rearrangement links TRBV27 to TRBJ2-1, with 8 bases lining up with TRBD2. Germline V gene lookup returns CDR1 MNHEY and CDR2 SMNVEV (reference sequence). CDR3 length: 15 amino acids. J gave up 6 bases and V 7 bases, and 11 bases lay outside the gene matches. CDR3 loop: CASISYGGAVNEQFF. The DNA for the CDR3 is TGTGCCAGCATTTCCTACGGGGGGGCTGTCAATGAGCAGTTCTTC.

The gene calls are TRBV9 and TRBJ2-2; perhaps TRBD2 as D (7 bases). CDR3 size: 18 residues. Germline assignment: CDR1 SGDLS and CDR2 YYNGEE. V was trimmed by 0 bases and J by 7 bases, leaving 22 bases between them. CDR3 in DNA: TGTGCCAGCAGCGTAGGGGCCGGGGGGCCCTCGTCGGGCGGGGAGCTGTTTTTT. It translates to CASSVGAGGPSSGGELFF.

The chain couples TRBV9 to TRBJ1-1; 7 bases fit TRBD1. Germline trimming cut 3 bases from V and 1 base from J; bases unmatched to any gene: 6. Germline CDR1 is SGDLS and CDR2 is YYNGEE. The CDR3 loop spans 15 amino acids. The CDR3 loop is CASSAEGQQNTEAFF. The CDR3, as DNA: TGTGCCAGCAGCGCAGAGGGACAGCAGAACACTGAAGCTTTCTTT. Full variable domain (missing parts from reference TRBV9 and TRBJ1-1): DSGVTQTPKHLITATGQRVTLRCSPRSGDLSVYWYQQSLDQGLQFLIQYYNGEERAKGNILERFSAQQFPDLHSELNLSSLELGDSALYFCASSAEGQQNTEAFFGQGTRLTVV.

The V gene is TRBV5-1, the J gene TRBJ2-1; TRBD2 agrees at 7 bases. V shed 0 bases, J shed 6 bases, and the junction held 3 bases outside the gene matches. CDR1 is SGHRS and CDR2 is YFSETQ in the germline V gene. This CDR3 region has 14 residues. In nucleotides, the CDR3 is TGCGCCAGCAGCTTGGGACCGGGGGGCAATGAGCAGTTCTTC. This sequence encodes CASSLGPGGNEQFF.

This clone was observed once. The J gene is TRBJ1-2, the V gene TRBV28; 7 bases line up with TRBD1. The CDR3 extends over 15 amino acids. Germline lookup yields CDR1 MDHEN and CDR2 SYDVKM. J gave up 1 base and V 7 bases, and 9 bases lay outside the gene matches. The CDR3 DNA is TGTGCCAGCAACCGCCGGGACAGTATTAACTATGGCTACACCTTC. Its protein is CASNRRDSINYGYTF.

The rearrangement uses TRBV11-2 and TRBJ2-7; 8 bases align to TRBD2. The CDR3 runs 14 residues. Germline trimming cut 4 bases from V and 4 bases from J; bases unmatched to any gene: 6. In germline, CDR1 is SGHAT, CDR2 FQNNGV. CDR3 amino acids: CASSYGTRDYEQYF. Written as DNA, the CDR3 is TGTGCCAGCAGCTACGGGACTAGAGATTACGAGCAGTACTTC.

In the case of this clone: The junction departs from the called germline gene at one end, perhaps through a read error. The V gene is TRBV7-9, the J gene TRBJ1-5; weak D call: TRBD1 (5 bases). The CDR3 has 14 residues. The V gene's germline CDR1 is SEHNR and CDR2 FQNEAQ (reference sequence). Here the CDR3 DNA reads TGTTCCAGCAGCTTAGAGGGGAACAATCAGCCCCAGCATTTT. Residues: CSSSLEGNNQPQHF.

The rearrangement links TRBV11-2 to TRBJ1-2, with a possible D match to TRBD1 (5 bases). Germline V gene data show CDR1 as SGHAT and CDR2 as FQNNGV. The length of the CDR3 is 15 residues. The ends were cut back, 2 bases at V and 1 base at J, with 11 bases in the middle. The CDR3 DNA is TGTGCCAGCAGCTTACAACACCAGGGTAACTATGGCTACACCTTC. It specifies CASSLQHQGNYGYTF.

V and J are TRBV10-3 and TRBJ1-2, with a possible D match to TRBD1 (6 bases). The CDR3 spans 17 residues. Germline CDR1 ENHRY, CDR2 SYGVKD. The V end was cut by 0 bases, the J end by 1 base, with 15 bases between. CDR3 DNA: TGTGCCATCAGTGAGTCGATCATAGAGGACAGTAACTATGGCTACACCTTC. As protein: CAISESIIEDSNYGYTF.

CDR3 sequence reads: CSVEEGYEQYF. CDR3 in DNA: TGCAGCGTTGAGGAGGGGTACGAGCAGTACTTC. The gene calls are TRBV29-1 and TRBJ2-5, with D possibly being TRBD2 (6 bases). The closer fit of TRBJ2-7 to the DNA end suggests the J call may be wrong. The CDR3 loop spans 11 amino acids. The germline V gene has CDR1 SQVTM and CDR2 ANQGSEA.

In its sample, this clone was seen once. The V call is TRBV5-1, the J call TRBJ2-5; 7 nucleotides match TRBD1. The J call may be faulty, since TRBJ2-7 better matches the DNA end. The CDR3 extends over 13 amino acids. Germline CDR1 is SGHRS and CDR2 is YFSETQ. In DNA form, the CDR3 reads TGCGCCAGCAGCACCGGACAGGTCGACGAGCAGTACTTC. Its protein is CASSTGQVDEQYF.

J is TRBJ1-2 and V is TRBV7-9; D not resolved. CDR1 and CDR2 (germline): SEHNR, FQNEAQ (reference sequence). The V end lost 5 bases, the J end lost 4 bases, and 14 bases lay between the germline ends. There are 14 residues in the CDR3. The CDR3 loop reads CASSPGEVSYGYTF. CDR3 sequence (DNA): TGTGCCAGCAGCCCCGGGGAGGTTAGCTATGGCTACACCTTC.

The V gene is TRBV27, the J gene TRBJ1-1; TRBD1 is a possible D gene (6 bases). The CDR3 loop spans 15 amino acids. Trimming took off 6 bases at V and 6 bases at J, with 20 bases between the two ends. Germline V CDR1 and CDR2: MNHEY, SMNVEV (reference sequence). CDR3 sequence (DNA): TGTGCCAGCAGGACACGGACCAACAGGGCTTCTGAAGCTTTCTTT. This translates into CASRTRTNRASEAFF.

The chain carries TRBV5-1 and TRBJ1-4; 9 bases agree with TRBD1. V dropped 4 bases and J dropped 5; count of bases not matched to a gene: 3. This CDR3 comprises 14 residues. Germline values: CDR1 SGHRS, CDR2 YFSETQ. This CDR3 reads CASSKDRGNEKLFF. CDR3 in DNA: TGCGCCAGCAGCAAGGACAGGGGCAATGAAAAACTGTTTTTT.

This chain joins TRBV4-1 and TRBJ2-7; D is unresolved. The V and J ends lost 0 bases and 7 bases respectively, with 19 bases between them. CDR1 and CDR2 (germline): MGHRA, YSYEKL. This CDR3 contains 16 residues. DNA of the CDR3: TGCGCCAGCAGCCAAGATGCCGATGGGCTCAGCAGGGAGCAGTACTTC. Amino acids: CASSQDADGLSREQYF.

CDR3 in DNA: TGTGCCAGCAGTTTTGGGACAGGCCTGGCTGAAGCTTTCTTT. It is translated as CASSFGTGLAEAFF. V gene TRBV27 combines with J gene TRBJ1-1; 8 bases fit TRBD1. V was pared by 3 bases and J by 6 bases, with 6 bases of the junction left unmatched. Germline CDR1 MNHEY, CDR2 SMNVEV (reference sequence). This CDR3 has 14 amino acids.

This chain connects TRBV5-1 to TRBJ2-1; 9 bases are shared with TRBD2. The CDR3 has 15 residues. The germline CDR1 and CDR2 sequences are SGHRS and YFSETQ. V lost 2 bases to trimming and J lost 2 bases; unmatched junction nucleotides: 2. CDR3: CASSLLAGAYNEQFF. The CDR3 DNA follows: TGCGCCAGCAGCTTATTAGCGGGGGCCTACAATGAGCAGTTCTTC.

A few counts support this clone. V usage is TRBV9 and J usage is TRBJ1-1; no firm D call. Trimming left V 4 bases short and J 4 bases short, with 14 bases between. This CDR3 is built from 14 residues. The germline V gene encodes CDR1 SGDLS and CDR2 YYNGEE. In DNA form, the CDR3 reads TGTGCCAGCAGCTCAGCAGGCCCAGGCACTGAAGCTTTCTTT. Its translation: CASSSAGPGTEAFF. The entire variable domain, with the rest obtained from reference TRBV9 and TRBJ1-1, is as follows: DSGVTQTPKHLITATGQRVTLRCSPRSGDLSVYWYQQSLDQGLQFLIQYYNGEERAKGNILERFSAQQFPDLHSELNLSSLELGDSALYFCASSSAGPGTEAFFGQGTRLTVV.

This CDR3 is CSVGQGLDSPLHF. The CDR3 region has the DNA TGCAGCGTTGGCCAGGGGTTGGATTCACCCCTCCACTTT. The rearrangement links TRBV29-1 to TRBJ1-6, with a weak D call TRBD1 (6 bases). Germline values: CDR1 SQVTM, CDR2 ANQGSEA. Between the trimmed V and J ends, which lost 4 bases and 8 bases, there was a span of 12 bases. CDR3 length equals 13 residues.

CDR3 sequence: CATRQRGQGYGYTF. CDR3 bases: TGTGCCACCAGGCAGAGGGGACAGGGGTATGGCTACACCTTC. The J gene is TRBJ1-2, the V gene TRBV15; 10 nucleotides agree with TRBD1. Germline V gene data show CDR1 as LNHNV and CDR2 as YYDKDF (reference sequence). J lost 5 bases, V lost 6 bases, and 6 bases had no gene match. This CDR3 has 14 amino acids.